What follows are 32 T cell receptor beta chains derived from one specimen sequenced in a study of blood T cell repertoires in COVID-19. This table comes from immunoSEQ multiplex PCR, and its TCRdb copy is limited to in-frame clones, with some not included. The profile shows approximately 290,000 clones, 84% of them singletons. The sample consisted of peripheral blood. Receptors were obtained from a person aged 65 to 85 with COVID-19, enrolled during active disease.

The chain has TRBV23-1 and TRBJ2-1; weak D call: TRBD1 (6 bases). TRBV23-1 is placed among ORFs of uncertain function. V lost 8 bases and J 7 bases, leaving 18 bases between the germline ends. This CDR3 has 14 residues. CDR3 in DNA: TGCGCCAGCTCCGGGACAAAGTGTCCTAATGAGCAGTTCTTC. As protein: CASSGTKCPNEQFF.

This clone was counted a few times. This CDR3 reads CASSSPQWGSTDTQYF. CDR3 sequence (DNA): TGTGCCAGCAGCTCCCCCCAGTGGGGCAGCACAGATACGCAGTATTTT. The V and J genes are TRBV7-9 and TRBJ2-3; D might be TRBD1 (5 bases). The CDR3 spans 16 residues. Germline V lookup: CDR1 SEHNR, CDR2 FQNEAQ (reference sequence). V was clipped by 4 bases and J by 0 bases, with 14 bases between them. Drawing the rest from reference TRBV7-9 and TRBJ2-3, the complete variable domain is DTGVSQNPRHKITKRGQNVTFRCDPISEHNRLYWYRQTLGQGPEFLTYFQNEAQLEKSRLLSDRFSAERPKGSFSTLEIQRTEQGDSAMYLCASSSPQWGSTDTQYFGPGTRLTVL.

This chain links TRBV5-6 with TRBJ2-2; possible D gene TRBD1, 5 bases. CDR1 SGHDT and CDR2 YYEEEE come from the germline V gene. Deletions cut 2 bases from V and 1 base from J, with 12 bases between. This CDR3 region has 16 residues. As DNA, the CDR3 is TGTGCCAGCAGCTTCCTCCAGGGTCGGAACACCGGGGAGCTGTTTTTT. It specifies CASSFLQGRNTGELFF.

The table lists this clone with a few counts. The chain has TRBV27 and TRBJ1-4, with 8 positions matching TRBD1. With 5 bases clipped from V and 7 bases from J, the junction kept 12 bases outside the gene matches. Germline loops: CDR1 MNHEY, CDR2 SMNVEV (reference sequence). The CDR3 runs 16 residues. The CDR3 region is CASSILQGARVEKLFF. CDR3 bases: TGTGCCAGCAGTATCCTTCAGGGGGCGCGGGTTGAAAAACTGTTTTTT.

This sequence joins TRBV2 and TRBJ1-5; tentatively, D is TRBD1 (6 bases). The CDR3 loop spans 16 amino acids. Trimming pared 8 bases from V and 0 bases from J, leaving 17 bases between. CDR1 and CDR2 (germline): SNHLY, FYNNEI. In DNA, the CDR3 is TGTGCCAGCGGGAAACGGACAGTTGATAGCAATCAGCCCCAGCATTTT. The encoded protein is CASGKRTVDSNQPQHF.

The chain carries TRBV10-3 and TRBJ1-4, with TRBD1 matching 10 bases. Germline-derived CDR1 and CDR2 are ENHRY and SYGVKD. Trimming at V came to 6 bases and at J to 2 bases, leaving 3 bases not matched to a gene. The CDR3 loop spans 15 amino acids. Written as DNA, the CDR3 is TGTGCCATCAGACCGGGACAGGGGACTAATGAAAAACTGTTTTTT. It specifies CAIRPGQGTNEKLFF.

The chain couples TRBV7-8 to TRBJ1-2, with 7 bases aligning to TRBD1. The CDR3 is 15 residues long. Losses at the gene ends were 4 bases for V and 8 bases for J; bases not matched to a gene: 13. Germline CDR1 and CDR2: SGHVS and FQNEAQ. CDR3 in amino acids: CASSSVQGSQGGYTF. CDR3 nucleotides: TGTGCCAGCAGCTCGGTACAGGGGTCGCAAGGCGGCTACACCTTC.

There are a few counts of this clone. CDR3 in amino acids: CASSKTGVLPLHF. The DNA of the CDR3 is TGTGCCAGCAGCAAGACAGGGGTGTTGCCCCTCCACTTT. The chain recombines TRBV21-1 with TRBJ1-6; the DNA was not used to check the table's D call, TRBD1. TRBV21-1 corresponds to a pseudogene. The CDR3 extends over 13 amino acids.

J is TRBJ2-3 and V is TRBV5-6, with 7 bases lining up with TRBD1. The germline V gene encodes CDR1 SGHDT and CDR2 YYEEEE. CDR3 length: 16 amino acids. Trimming cost V 2 bases and J 6 bases; bases outside gene matches: 12. The CDR3 nucleotides are TGTGCCAGCAGCTTCCCACAGGGGCAGGGGTGGGATACGCAGTATTTT. The encoded protein is CASSFPQGQGWDTQYF.

This clone was picked up a small number of times. This chain connects TRBV12-2 to TRBJ1-1; TRBD1 is the table's D call and was not checked against the DNA. TRBV12-2 corresponds to a pseudogene. CDR3 length: 15 residues. As DNA, the CDR3 is TGTGCAAGTCGCTTACCCTTCGTAGGCAGGTTGATGGCTTTCTTT. Amino acids: CASRLPFVGRLMAFF.

V and J are TRBV7-2 and TRBJ2-7; D remains unclear. This CDR3 is built from 11 residues. From germline, CDR1 is SGHTA and CDR2 FQGNSA. Trimming took off 3 bases at V and 5 bases at J, with 5 bases between the two ends. The chain's CDR3 is CASSFLDEQYF. The DNA for the CDR3 is TGTGCCAGCAGCTTTCTCGACGAGCAGTACTTC.

The V call is TRBV7-2, the J call TRBJ1-5, with D possibly matching TRBD1 (6 bases). Germline CDR1 SGHTA, CDR2 FQGNSA. This CDR3 is built from 13 residues. V lost 6 bases to trimming and J lost 4 bases, with 10 bases between them. Here the CDR3 reads CASSVQGNQPQHF. The CDR3 nucleotides are TGTGCCAGCAGTGTACAGGGAAATCAGCCCCAGCATTTT.

This clone was seen once. This chain links TRBV4-1 with TRBJ1-2, with D possibly being TRBD1 (6 bases). Trimming shortened V by 4 bases and J by 3 bases, and 15 bases separated the two germline ends. The V gene's germline CDR1 is MGHRA and CDR2 YSYEKL. CDR3 size: 15 residues. The CDR3 is CASSLGGGADYGYTF. The CDR3 nucleotides are TGCGCCAGCAGCCTCGGCGGGGGGGCAGACTATGGCTACACCTTC.

The chain joins TRBV5-4 to TRBJ2-6, with 11 bases fitting TRBD1. The trim removed 3 bases at V and 0 bases at J, leaving 5 bases unmatched. From germline, CDR1 is SGHNT and CDR2 YYREEE (reference sequence). The CDR3 extends over 18 amino acids. This CDR3 is CASSSGQGAISGANVLTF. The CDR3 DNA is TGTGCCAGCAGCTCAGGACAGGGGGCCATCTCTGGGGCCAACGTCCTGACTTTC. The variable domain in full, with the rest retrieved from reference TRBV5-4 and TRBJ2-6, is ETGVTQSPTHLIKTRGQQVTLRCSSQSGHNTVSWYQQALGQGPQFIFQYYREEENGRGNFPPRFSGLQFPNYSSELNVNALELDDSALYLCASSSGQGAISGANVLTFGAGSRLTVL.

The chain couples TRBV24-1 to TRBJ2-1, with 8 bases fitting TRBD1. Germline CDR1 reads KGHDR; CDR2 reads SFDVKD. Trimming at V came to 12 bases and at J to 4 bases, leaving 22 bases not matched to a gene. The CDR3 totals 18 residues. Here the CDR3 DNA reads TGTGCCCGCGCCGATGATGGGGCGGGGACAGGTTTATACAATGAGCAGTTCTTC. This gives the protein CARADDGAGTGLYNEQFF.

The gene calls are TRBV3-1 (or the pseudogene TRBV3-2) and TRBJ1-2, with D possibly being TRBD1 (5 bases). V was pared by 4 bases and J by 3 bases, with 12 bases between. Germline V gene sequence: CDR1 LGHDT, CDR2 YNNKEL (reference sequence). This CDR3 is 14 amino acids long. CDR3 residues: CASSPDRTYYGYTF. The CDR3 DNA reads as TGTGCCAGCAGCCCCGACAGAACATACTATGGCTACACCTTC.

The chain uses TRBV2 and TRBJ2-3, with TRBD1 matching over 8 bases. J was trimmed by 3 bases and V by 6 bases; bases with no gene match: 5. There are 14 residues in the CDR3. From germline, CDR1 is SNHLY and CDR2 FYNNEI. CDR3 bases: TGTGCCAGCAGCGGACAGGGCCGGACAGATACGCAGTATTTT. It encodes CASSGQGRTDTQYF. Supplemented by reference TRBV2 and TRBJ2-3, the full variable domain reads EPEVTQTPSHQVTQMGQEVILRCVPISNHLYFYWYRQILGQKVEFLVSFYNNEISEKSEIFDDQFSVERPDGSNFTLKIRSTKLEDSAMYFCASSGQGRTDTQYFGPGTRLTVL.

The rearrangement links TRBV4-1 to TRBJ1-4; D is unresolved. Germline CDR1 and CDR2: MGHRA and YSYEKL. Trimming removed 4 bases at V and 0 bases at J, with 18 bases between. CDR3 length: 18 amino acids. The CDR3 region has the DNA TGCGCCAGCAGCCTCCCCCCGGGCGGGAGGACAACTAATGAAAAACTGTTTTTT. Amino acid sequence: CASSLPPGGRTTNEKLFF.

This sequence joins TRBV4-3 and TRBJ1-5, with D possibly TRBD1 on 6 matching bases. Germline V gene data show CDR1 as LGHNA and CDR2 as YSLEER. V gave up 0 bases and J gave up 4 bases, with 10 bases separating them. CDR3 size: 15 residues. CDR3 bases: TGCGCCAGCAGCCAAGATCGGACAGTTAATCAGCCCCAGCATTTT. Translation gives CASSQDRTVNQPQHF.

The rearrangement joins TRBV9 to TRBJ1-1; a weak D match, TRBD1 (6 bases). V lost 3 bases and J lost 4, with 10 bases in between. This CDR3 has 13 residues. The germline V gene has CDR1 SGDLS and CDR2 YYNGEE. CDR3 protein: CASSGTVGTEAFF. The CDR3 DNA sequence: TGTGCCAGCAGCGGGACAGTCGGCACTGAAGCTTTCTTT.

The V and J genes are TRBV4-1 and TRBJ2-1, with D perhaps matching TRBD2 (5 bases). CDR1 is MGHRA and CDR2 is YSYEKL in the germline V gene. This CDR3 contains 15 residues. Trimming left V 0 bases short and J 7 bases short, with 13 bases between. The CDR3 region is CASSQEEGSGNEQFF. CDR3 sequence (DNA): TGCGCCAGCAGCCAAGAGGAAGGGTCGGGGAATGAGCAGTTCTTC.

The chain joins TRBV12-3 or TRBV12-4 to TRBJ1-4; TRBD1 is a possible D gene (6 bases). The CDR3 is 13 amino acids. V was clipped by 6 bases and J by 8 bases, with 13 bases between them. CDR3 sequence: CASRKRGTEKLFF. CDR3 in DNA: TGTGCCAGCAGGAAGAGAGGGACAGAAAAACTGTTTTTT.

V usage is TRBV7-2 and J usage is TRBJ1-5; D is unclear. Germline V gene lookup returns CDR1 SGHTA and CDR2 FQGNSA. The CDR3 has 13 residues. The ends were cut back, 1 base at V and 11 bases at J, with 12 bases in the middle. Written as DNA, the CDR3 is TGTGCCAGCAGCTTAGGCGATTTTCCCACCCAGCATTTT. Its translation is CASSLGDFPTQHF.

The chain joins TRBV7-6 to TRBJ2-7, with TRBD1 as a possible D gene (5 bases). The CDR3 consists of 12 residues. CDR1 SGHVS and CDR2 FNYEAQ come from the germline V gene. V was pared by 2 bases and J by 6 bases, with 8 bases between. The CDR3 sequence is CASSLPGREQYF. Here the CDR3 DNA reads TGTGCCAGCAGCTTACCAGGGCGCGAGCAGTACTTC.

This sequence joins TRBV5-6 and TRBJ1-2; D not resolved. The germline V gene has CDR1 SGHDT and CDR2 YYEEEE. The CDR3 length is 14 residues. Between the trimmed V and J ends, which lost 7 bases and 8 bases, there was a span of 21 bases. CDR3 in amino acids: CASGPDLGVRGYTF. The DNA of the CDR3 is TGTGCCAGCGGGCCGGACCTCGGGGTTAGGGGCTACACCTTC.

This clone has a single count. The gene calls are TRBV21-1 and TRBJ2-2; the table's D call of TRBD2 was not tested on the DNA. TRBV21-1 has pseudogene status. CDR3 size: 14 residues. The DNA of the CDR3 is TGTGCCAGCAGAGCGGGGTGGAACACCGGGGAGCTGTTTTTT. Protein: CASRAGWNTGELFF.

This clone was seen a few times. The chain carries TRBV18 and TRBJ1-5; possible D gene TRBD1, 6 bases. This CDR3 is built from 15 residues. V was trimmed by 2 bases and J by 3 bases, leaving 11 bases between them. Germline loops: CDR1 KGHSH, CDR2 LQKENI. The CDR3 nucleotides read TGTGCCAGCTCACCAGGACGGACAGACAATCAGCCCCAGCATTTT. The encoded protein is CASSPGRTDNQPQHF.

V gene TRBV28 combines with J gene TRBJ2-7; 7 nucleotides align to TRBD2. From germline, CDR1 is MDHEN and CDR2 SYDVKM. Losses at the gene ends were 3 bases for V and 0 bases for J; bases not matched to a gene: 2. The CDR3 sequence is 14 residues long. CDR3 coding DNA: TGTGCCAGCAGTTTCCGCGGGAGCTCCTACGAGCAGTACTTC. Translating gives CASSFRGSSYEQYF.

The rearrangement uses TRBV7-8 and TRBJ1-5, with D unclear. V was shortened by 8 bases and J by 3 bases, with 17 bases between the two germline ends. The CDR3 consists of 15 residues. From germline, CDR1 is SGHVS and CDR2 FQNEAQ. CDR3 region: CASGGVATLNQPQHF. The DNA for the CDR3 is TGTGCCAGCGGTGGTGTGGCAACCCTCAATCAGCCCCAGCATTTT. The full variable domain, rest sourced from reference TRBV7-8 and TRBJ1-5, is GAGVSQSPRYKVAKRGQDVALRCDPISGHVSLFWYQQALGQGPEFLTYFQNEAQLDKSGLPSDRFFAERPEGSVSTLKIQRTQQEDSAVYLCASGGVATLNQPQHFGDGTRLSIL.

This clone was found once. V is TRBV7-2 and J is TRBJ2-5; D remains ambiguous. V was trimmed by 2 bases and J by 4 bases, leaving 5 bases between them. The CDR3 runs to 12 residues. Germline CDR1 SGHTA, CDR2 FQGNSA. The CDR3 protein is CASSLIVETQYF. CDR3 coding DNA: TGTGCCAGCAGCTTAATAGTAGAGACCCAGTACTTC.

This clone was seen a single time. The chain uses TRBV5-6 and TRBJ1-3; D may be TRBD1 (5 bases). Trimming shortened V by 2 bases and J by 1 base, and 13 bases separated the two germline ends. Germline V gene sequence: CDR1 SGHDT, CDR2 YYEEEE. This CDR3 spans 16 amino acids. CDR3 in DNA: TGTGCCAGCAGCTTACGGGGGAGGGAGTCTGGAAACACCATATATTTT. Amino acid sequence: CASSLRGRESGNTIYF.

This rearrangement joins TRBV4-3 to TRBJ2-3; 9 bases align to TRBD2. Trimming took 0 bases from V and 4 from J; bases not matched to a gene: 8. Germline CDR1 and CDR2: LGHNA and YSLEER. This CDR3 comprises 17 residues. CDR3 region: CASSQDWAGGPADTQYF. As DNA, the CDR3 is TGCGCCAGCAGCCAAGACTGGGCGGGAGGGCCGGCAGATACGCAGTATTTT.